This TCR beta chain emerged from a study of T cells expressing NK-cell markers (dated by TCRdb to the early 2020s). Describing the broader study: TCR beta-chain repertoires were profiled in sorted CD3+CD56+NKG2C+, CD3+CD56+NKG2C- and CD3+CD56-NKG2C+ T-cell subsets from about 8 donors. Randomly selected healthy volunteers, three men and five women, were used as the eight sequenced donors. Libraries were sequenced as 2 x 150 bp reads on Illumina HiSeq 2000/2500, MiSeq or NextSeq. Among the eight sequenced donors, seven were HCMV-seropositive and one was HCMV-seronegative. Study-wide conclusions, independent of this receptor: Whether the expanded NKG2C-expressing T cell clones were specific for HCMV antigens remained unclear. Those dominant clonotypes were again the most abundant among CD3+CD56-NKG2C+ cells in four donors, at about 25-65%. In a handful of donors, the dominant CD3+CD56+NKG2C+ clonotypes ranked among the top 10 CD8+ clonotypes, making up roughly 1.0-8% of CD8+ T cells.

HCMV serostatus was determined by detecting HCMV-specific IgG in serum with a commercial ELISA kit. Peripheral blood mononuclear cells were isolated from blood by Ficoll density gradient centrifugation. CDR1 and CDR2, looked up from the germline V gene (reference sequence), are MNHNY and SVGAGI. Reading from cysteine to phenylalanine, the CDR3 counts 13 amino acids. The nucleotide record is missing. Details on this clonotype: It has no known antigen specificity.

Sequencing relied on an Illumina HiSeq 2000. The TCR beta cDNA libraries were made using 5'RACE template switching, a step that added both a universal primer site and unique molecular identifiers. Priming for cDNA synthesis came from the TCR beta constant segment, and two successive PCR amplification steps followed. The source study handled its data this way. MIGEC handled demultiplexing of the reads and grouping by UMI, while MiTCR was used to assemble and quantify clonotypes. Only TCR cDNA sequences supported by at least two reads were kept to exclude erroneous sequences. The tcR package was used for downstream repertoire analysis, with clonotypes matched between fractions based on CDR3 nucleotide sequence plus V segment. Antigen specificity was annotated against VDJdb with VDJmatch, allowing one amino acid substitution in CDR3. TCRdb reprocessed the public reads and reports one entry per CDR3 protein sequence, without DNA. Clone size and V and J calls follow TCRdb, not the original study. The sample's table covers about 430,000 distinct CDR3 sequences. Over 1.3% of the sample is held by the ten biggest clonotypes.

The chain was built from TRBV6-6 and TRBJ2-2. The source material was blood T cells: a sorted CD56 or NKG2C T cell subset, CD4+ or CD8+ T cells, or bulk PBMC T cells (not recorded which). The clonotype originates from a woman aged 50 to 60 in good health. Donor details come from another sample of the same person, matched by shared clones. The CDR3 amino acid sequence is: CASSETVTGELFF.